A single sample gave rise to the 13 T cell receptor beta chains below, sequenced in a study of blood T cells in healthy people across ages. Then a second PCR, running roughly 7 to 11 cycles, was carried out with a sample-barcoded 5' primer and a J-beta primer mix. One entry per CDR3 protein results from TCRdb running MiXCR on the 5' RACE reads. The sample yields about 1.4 million distinct CDR3 sequences, around 55% seen once. The material sequenced was blood. The receptors shown here come from a young man in good health.

V and J are TRBV12-5 and TRBJ2-1; possible D gene TRBD1, 6 bases. The V and J ends lost 6 bases and 5 bases respectively, with 20 bases between them. CDR3 length equals 16 residues. Germline V lookup: CDR1 LGHNT, CDR2 FRNRAP. The chain's CDR3 is CASGGAGEVYNNEQFF. The CDR3 nucleotides are TGTGCTAGTGGCGGAGCAGGGGAAGTCTACAACAATGAGCAGTTCTTC.

Comment on this clonotype: At one end, the junction sequence differs from germline, possibly due to a read error. The rearrangement joins TRBV11-2 to TRBJ2-1; no clear D. Germline CDR1 and CDR2: SGHAT and FQNNGV. The CDR3 runs to 14 residues. In DNA, the CDR3 is TGTGCCGGCAGCGACACATGGGGTGGGGATGAGCAGTTCTTC. Protein: CAGSDTWGGDEQFF.

A few counts support this clonotype. The CDR3 DNA follows: TGCAGCGCTTCAACACCTTCGACTGGGGTTGCAACTAATGAAAAACTGTTTTTT. Protein: CSASTPSTGVATNEKLFF. The V and J genes are TRBV29-1 and TRBJ1-4; no clear D. Germline CDR1 and CDR2: SQVTM and ANQGSEA. The CDR3 runs to 18 residues. V was clipped by 7 bases and J by 0 bases, with 24 bases between them.

The V call is TRBV10-3, the J call TRBJ1-1; 7 bases fit TRBD1. The germline CDR1 and CDR2 sequences are ENHRY and SYGVKD. With 4 bases clipped from V and 1 base from J, the junction kept 9 bases outside the gene matches. The CDR3 is made up of 16 amino acids. The chain's CDR3 is CAISGGQKWANTEAFF. For the CDR3, the DNA is TGTGCCATCAGTGGGGGACAGAAATGGGCGAACACTGAAGCTTTCTTT.

This chain uses TRBV6-6 with TRBJ1-2; D unresolved. V lost 6 bases and J lost 1, with 9 bases in between. This CDR3 region has 13 residues. The germline gives CDR1 MNHNY, CDR2 SVGAGI (reference sequence). The CDR3 DNA sequence: TGTGCCAGCAGGACCCACCTTAACTATGGCTACACCTTC. Its translation: CASRTHLNYGYTF.

This chain links TRBV20-1 with TRBJ1-6, with TRBD1 as a possible D gene (5 bases). The CDR3 has 13 amino acids. CDR1 and CDR2 from the germline V gene are DFQATT and SNEGSKA (reference sequence). Written as DNA, the CDR3 is TGCAGAGGCGAGCAGGGAGATCATTCACCCCTCCACTTT. Protein product: CRGEQGDHSPLHF.

This chain links TRBV27 with TRBJ2-7, with 9 bases identical to TRBD1. The CDR3 covers 15 residues. V lost 1 base and J lost 2; bases outside the gene matches: 3. Germline loops: CDR1 MNHEY, CDR2 SMNVEV (reference sequence). The CDR3 sequence is CASSLLTGGTYEQYF. CDR3 bases: TGTGCCAGCAGTTTATTGACAGGGGGGACCTACGAGCAGTACTTC.

The chain employs TRBV25-1 and TRBJ1-2; a weak D match, TRBD1 (6 bases). CDR1 is MGHDK and CDR2 is SYGVNS in the germline V gene. CDR3 length equals 15 residues. V shed 5 bases and J shed 0 bases, with 13 bases lying between them. This CDR3 is CASSTDRFSNYGYTF. CDR3 coding DNA: TGTGCCAGCAGTACAGACAGGTTTTCTAACTATGGCTACACCTTC.

The rearrangement joins TRBV20-1 to TRBJ2-3, with a weak D call TRBD2 (7 bases). This CDR3 comprises 14 residues. V lost 4 bases, J lost 3 bases, and 14 bases lay in between. Germline values: CDR1 DFQATT, CDR2 SNEGSKA (reference sequence). The CDR3 coding sequence is TGCAGTGCTAATTCCGCGGGGGCTACAGATACGCAGTATTTT. Its protein is CSANSAGATDTQYF.

J is TRBJ2-1 and V is TRBV27; unclear D gene. With 5 bases removed from V and 3 bases from J, the gap between germline ends came to 8 bases. CDR3 length: 13 amino acids. Germline V gene sequence: CDR1 MNHEY, CDR2 SMNVEV (reference sequence). The CDR3 coding sequence is TGTGCCAGCAGTGCCTTCAGCTACAATGAGCAGTTCTTC. The encoded protein is CASSAFSYNEQFF.

The chain links TRBV20-1 to TRBJ2-1, with a possible D match to TRBD2 (7 bases). The CDR3 contains 15 residues. Germline values: CDR1 DFQATT, CDR2 SNEGSKA (reference sequence). Trimming removed 0 bases at V and 6 bases at J, with 15 bases between. CDR3 sequence reads: CSARDRGGGLNEQFF. The DNA for the CDR3 is TGCAGTGCTAGAGATAGAGGGGGGGGCCTCAATGAGCAGTTCTTC.

This chain joins TRBV15 and TRBJ1-1, with D uncertain. The CDR3 has 15 residues. CDR1 and CDR2 from the germline V gene are LNHNV and YYDKDF (reference sequence). V shed 1 base and J shed 4 bases, with 13 bases lying between them. The CDR3, as DNA: TGTGCCACCAGCAGAGGCCCCCCCACCGTCACTGAAGCTTTCTTT. Its protein product is CATSRGPPTVTEAFF. Full variable domain (remainder filled in from reference TRBV15 and TRBJ1-1): DAMVIQNPRYQVTQFGKPVTLSCSQTLNHNVMYWYQQKSSQAPKLLFHYYDKDFNNEADTPDNFQSRRPNTSFCFLDIRSPGLGDTAMYLCATSRGPPTVTEAFFGQGTRLTVV.

The chain has TRBV20-1 and TRBJ2-4; D gene unclear. The CDR3 contains 12 residues. The germline gives CDR1 DFQATT, CDR2 SNEGSKA (reference sequence). V lost 6 bases to trimming and J lost 1 base, with 7 bases between them. The CDR3 loop reads CSAGRAKNIQYF. The CDR3 DNA follows: TGCAGTGCAGGCAGGGCCAAAAACATTCAGTACTTC.